Listed below are T cell receptor beta chains from one sample, sequenced in a study of blood T cell repertoires in COVID-19. Assay: immunoSEQ multiplex PCR; the TCRdb copy retains only in-frame clones and omits some. Among about 300,000 clones listed, 88% were seen once. Sequenced sample: peripheral blood. These TCRs come from a woman aged 25 to 39 who had recovered from COVID-19. Both conserved end residues are part of each CDR3. The order of the fields is V gene, clone size, J gene, D gene, CDR3 protein, CDR3 DNA. D genes are given only for firm matches. Expanded clones are given a class, and other clones once, few, many or no size at all.

V: TRBV18
size: few
J: TRBJ1-1
D: TRBD1
CDR3: CASSPATGGGNTEAFF
DNA: TGTGCCAGCTCACCAGCGACAGGGGGTGGGAACACTGAAGCTTTCTTT

V: TRBV7-6
size: NA
J: TRBJ2-7
D: TRBD2
CDR3: CASSLDPAGSYEQYF
DNA: TGTGCCAGCAGCTTAGATCCAGCGGGGAGCTACGAGCAGTACTTC

V: TRBV5-1
size: NA
J: TRBJ1-1
D: NA
CDR3: CASSPGGIGNTEAFF
DNA: TGCGCCAGCAGCCCCGGTGGTATCGGGAACACTGAAGCTTTCTTT

V: TRBV7-2
size: NA
J: TRBJ2-7
D: TRBD1
CDR3: CASSLQGSSYEQYF
DNA: TGTGCCAGCAGCCTACAGGGGTCCTCTTACGAGCAGTACTTC

V: TRBV19
size: NA
J: TRBJ2-2
D: NA
CDR3: CASSRGLNTGELFF
DNA: TGTGCCAGTAGTAGAGGGCTGAACACCGGGGAGCTGTTTTTT

V: TRBV5-4
size: NA
J: TRBJ2-5
D: TRBD2
CDR3: CASSWAGGQETQYF
DNA: TGTGCCAGCAGCTGGGCGGGGGGCCAAGAGACCCAGTACTTC

V: TRBV4-1
size: NA
J: TRBJ2-2
D: TRBD1
CDR3: CASGTGNTGELFF
DNA: TGCGCCAGCGGGACAGGCAACACCGGGGAGCTGTTTTTT

V: TRBV9
size: NA
J: TRBJ2-1
D: TRBD2
CDR3: CASSRPSGGDNEQFF
DNA: TGTGCCAGCAGCCGCCCCAGCGGGGGGGACAATGAGCAGTTCTTC

V: TRBV28
size: NA
J: TRBJ1-1
D: TRBD1
CDR3: CASSTQGDTEAFF
DNA: TGTGCCAGCAGTACCCAGGGGGACACTGAAGCTTTCTTT

V: TRBV7-2
size: NA
J: TRBJ1-1
D: NA
CDR3: CASSLASRSEAFF
DNA: TGTGCCAGCAGCTTAGCCTCCCGTTCTGAAGCTTTCTTT

V: TRBV9
size: NA
J: TRBJ1-1
D: TRBD1
CDR3: CASSAAGGTEAFF
DNA: TGTGCCAGCAGCGCGGCAGGGGGAACTGAAGCTTTCTTT

V: TRBV7-9
size: NA
J: TRBJ1-4
D: TRBD1
CDR3: CASTPIQGRSDEKLFF
DNA: TGTGCCAGCACCCCAATACAGGGGCGTTCCGATGAAAAACTGTTTTTT

V: TRBV24-1
size: NA
J: TRBJ1-1
D: TRBD1
CDR3: CATSEPGQGNTEAFF
DNA: TGTGCCACCAGTGAGCCGGGACAGGGGAACACTGAAGCTTTCTTT

V: TRBV18
size: NA
J: TRBJ2-1
D: TRBD2
CDR3: CASSPPGTSGGIEFF
DNA: TGTGCCAGCTCACCTCCCGGGACTAGCGGGGGTATCGAGTTCTTC

V: TRBV7-2
size: NA
J: TRBJ1-2
D: TRBD1
CDR3: CASSLRGQGLYTF
DNA: TGTGCCAGCAGCTTAAGGGGACAGGGTTTGTACACCTTC

V: TRBV15
size: NA
J: TRBJ1-5
D: NA
CDR3: CATSRSTGSGQPQHF
DNA: TGTGCCACCAGCAGATCCACAGGGTCGGGGCAGCCCCAGCATTTT